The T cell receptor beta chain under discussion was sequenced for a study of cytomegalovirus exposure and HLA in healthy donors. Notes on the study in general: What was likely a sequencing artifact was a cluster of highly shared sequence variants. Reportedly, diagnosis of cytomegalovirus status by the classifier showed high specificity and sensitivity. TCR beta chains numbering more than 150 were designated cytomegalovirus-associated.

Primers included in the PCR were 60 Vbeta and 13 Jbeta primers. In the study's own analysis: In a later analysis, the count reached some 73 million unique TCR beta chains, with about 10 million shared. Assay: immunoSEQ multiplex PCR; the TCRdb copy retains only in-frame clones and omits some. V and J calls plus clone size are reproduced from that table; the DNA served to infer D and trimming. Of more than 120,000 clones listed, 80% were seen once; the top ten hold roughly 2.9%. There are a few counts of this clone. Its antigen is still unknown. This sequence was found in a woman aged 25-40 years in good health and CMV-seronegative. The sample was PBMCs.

CDR3 nucleotide sequence: TGTGCCAGCGCTAACAGGGACTACTACGAGCAGTACTTC. Translating it yields CASANRDYYEQYF. This chain uses TRBV10-3 with TRBJ2-7; a weak D match, TRBD2 (7 bases). V was clipped by 10 bases and J by 3 bases, with 16 bases between them. CDR3 length: 13 residues. Germline V gives CDR1 ENHRY, CDR2 SYGVKD.